These 2 T cell receptor beta chains came from one sample sequenced in a study of metastatic and nonmetastatic thyroid tumors. Thyroid surgery was performed in patients who had received no treatment beforehand. TCRdb re-called the PCR reads via MiXCR. The top ten clones hold roughly 20% of a sample with thousands of clones, about a third of them seen once. The sequenced material came from adjacent normal tissue. All receptors derive from a female donor with papillary thyroid cancer or a benign thyroid nodule (not recorded which). Some clones in this sample may be carry-over from other donors' samples.

Only a few counts were recorded for this clone. This rearrangement joins TRBV12-3 or TRBV12-4 to TRBJ2-7, with D unclear. V shed 5 bases and J shed 0 bases, with 17 bases lying between them. The CDR3 runs to 16 residues. The CDR3 protein is CASSPELSLSSYEQYF. In nucleotides, the CDR3 is TGTGCCAGCAGTCCAGAACTATCGCTCAGCTCCTACGAGCAGTACTTC.

This clone ranks as medium-sized. A read error is possible here, since a much larger clone lies one base away. In the same sample, other DNA sequences code for this CDR3. V usage is TRBV11-2 and J usage is TRBJ2-5; 9 bases line up with TRBD2. The germline V gene has CDR1 SGHAT and CDR2 FQNNGV. CDR3 length: 15 amino acids. Trimming removed 5 bases from V and 8 bases from J; junction bases left unmatched: 12. CDR3 nucleotide sequence: TGTGCCAGCAGCCTAGCCCAAGGACTAGCGCCTACCCAGTACTTC. This encodes CASSLAQGLAPTQYF.